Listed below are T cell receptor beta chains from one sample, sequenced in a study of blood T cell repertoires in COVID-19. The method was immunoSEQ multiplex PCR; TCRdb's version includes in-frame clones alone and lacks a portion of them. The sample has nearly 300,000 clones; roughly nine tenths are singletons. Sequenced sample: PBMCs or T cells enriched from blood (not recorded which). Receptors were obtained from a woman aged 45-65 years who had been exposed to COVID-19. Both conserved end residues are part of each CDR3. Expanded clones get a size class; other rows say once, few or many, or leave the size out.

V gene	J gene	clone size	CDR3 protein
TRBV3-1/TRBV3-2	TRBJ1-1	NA	CASSQGQGVNTEAFF
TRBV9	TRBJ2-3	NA	CASSYGGVTDTQYF
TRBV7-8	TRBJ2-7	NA	CASSLFLAKSSYEQYF
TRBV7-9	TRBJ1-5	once	CASSSPESNQPQHF
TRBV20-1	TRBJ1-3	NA	CSASPRGSGNTIYF
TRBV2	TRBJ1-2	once	CASSDSSGGFGYTF
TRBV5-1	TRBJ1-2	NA	CASSLGAGEYGYTF
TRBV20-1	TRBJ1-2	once	CSAKGDGYTF
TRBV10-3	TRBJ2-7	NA	CAITRDTPYEQYF
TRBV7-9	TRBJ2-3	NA	CASSRGLADTDTQYF
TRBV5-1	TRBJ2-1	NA	CASSLEVRGGTEQFF
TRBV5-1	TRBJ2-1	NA	CASSLLAGTYNEQFF
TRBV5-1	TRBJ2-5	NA	CASSSGGSQETQYF
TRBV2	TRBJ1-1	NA	CALGGPGNTEAFF
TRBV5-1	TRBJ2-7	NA	CASSLGGTGTYEQYF
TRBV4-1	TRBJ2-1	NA	CASSQGGGFYNEQFF
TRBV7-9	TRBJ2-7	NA	CASSSNSPSYEQYF
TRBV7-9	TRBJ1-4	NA	CASSLGQATNEKLFF
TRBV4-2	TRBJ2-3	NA	CASSQDRPGSDTQYF
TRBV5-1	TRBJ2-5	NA	CASSLGAGKETQYF
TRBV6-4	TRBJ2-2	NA	CASSLESNTGELFF
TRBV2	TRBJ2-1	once	CAGGQIKNEQFF
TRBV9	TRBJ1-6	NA	CASSPGQGNNSPLHF
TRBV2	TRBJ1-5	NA	CASNDAGIQPQHF
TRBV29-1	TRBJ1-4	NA	CSVAPGATNEKLFF
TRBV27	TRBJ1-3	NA	CASSPRGGSGNTIYF
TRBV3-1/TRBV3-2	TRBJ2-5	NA	CASSQVRGNQETQYF
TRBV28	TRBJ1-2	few	CASSLLDRGLGGYTF
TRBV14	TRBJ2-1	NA	CASSNRQGMLNEQFF
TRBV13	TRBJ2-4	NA	CASSYDRVGKNIQYF
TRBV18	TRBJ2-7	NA	CASSPDLAVEQYF
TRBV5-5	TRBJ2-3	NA	CASSLGLAPDTQYF
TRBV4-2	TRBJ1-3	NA	CASSQLEQGAFSGNTIYF
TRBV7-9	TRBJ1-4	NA	CASRPLTGNEKLFF
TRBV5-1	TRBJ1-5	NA	CASSPGTGNQPQHF
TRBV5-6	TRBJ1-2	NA	CASSLAGVGGYTF
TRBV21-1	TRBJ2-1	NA	CASSNKTRYNEQFF
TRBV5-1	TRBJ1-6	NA	CASSLVGGDGSALHF
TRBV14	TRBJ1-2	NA	CASSPRTGRYGYTF
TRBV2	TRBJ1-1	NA	CASKEGREAFF
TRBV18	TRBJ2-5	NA	CASSPIKQGDLETQYF
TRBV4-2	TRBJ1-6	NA	CASSQDPQGASYNSPLHF
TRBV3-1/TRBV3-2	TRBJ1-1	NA	CASSPSRQGLTTEAFF
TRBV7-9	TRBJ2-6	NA	CASSPSQGSGANVLTF
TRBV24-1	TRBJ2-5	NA	CATSDPTGGEETQYF
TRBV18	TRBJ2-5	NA	CASSPPHRTSQETQYF
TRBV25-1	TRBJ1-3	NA	CASSDGRGQGNTIYF
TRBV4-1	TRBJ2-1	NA	CASSHRTGLNEQFF
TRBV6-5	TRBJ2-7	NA	CASDRFSYEQYF
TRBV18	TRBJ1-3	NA	CASSQGQGDSGNTIYF
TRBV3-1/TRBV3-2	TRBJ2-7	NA	CASSQGGQGPYEQYF
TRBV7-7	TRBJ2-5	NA	CASSRYGETQYF
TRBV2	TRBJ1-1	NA	CASSEYGPNTEAFF
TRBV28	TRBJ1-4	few	CASSPVATNEKLFF
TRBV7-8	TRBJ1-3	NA	CASSNLSQGWRHSGNTIYF
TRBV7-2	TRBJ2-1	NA	CASSFLSNEQFF
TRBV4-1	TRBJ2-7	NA	CASSQEGGYEQYF
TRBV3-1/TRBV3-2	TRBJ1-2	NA	CASSPPGQFRNGYTF
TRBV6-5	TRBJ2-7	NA	CASYSGGAGYEQYF
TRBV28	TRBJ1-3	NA	CASTSLVEPGNTIYF